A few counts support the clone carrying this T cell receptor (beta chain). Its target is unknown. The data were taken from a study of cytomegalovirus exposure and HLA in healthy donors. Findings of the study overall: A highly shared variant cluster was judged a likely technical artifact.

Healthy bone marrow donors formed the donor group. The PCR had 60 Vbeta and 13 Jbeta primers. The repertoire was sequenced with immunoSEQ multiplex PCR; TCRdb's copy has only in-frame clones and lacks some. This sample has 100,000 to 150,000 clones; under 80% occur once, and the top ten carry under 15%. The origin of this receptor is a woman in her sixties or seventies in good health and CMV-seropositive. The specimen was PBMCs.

The CDR3 is CASSRDRGRGDIQYF. The CDR3 bases are TGTGCCAGCAGCCGAGACAGGGGACGGGGGGACATTCAGTACTTC. The rearrangement links TRBV4-2 to TRBJ2-4; D might be TRBD1 (8 bases). Germline CDR1 and CDR2: LGHNA and YNFKEQ. The V end lost 4 bases, the J end lost 8 bases, and 18 bases lay between the germline ends. CDR3 length: 15 residues.